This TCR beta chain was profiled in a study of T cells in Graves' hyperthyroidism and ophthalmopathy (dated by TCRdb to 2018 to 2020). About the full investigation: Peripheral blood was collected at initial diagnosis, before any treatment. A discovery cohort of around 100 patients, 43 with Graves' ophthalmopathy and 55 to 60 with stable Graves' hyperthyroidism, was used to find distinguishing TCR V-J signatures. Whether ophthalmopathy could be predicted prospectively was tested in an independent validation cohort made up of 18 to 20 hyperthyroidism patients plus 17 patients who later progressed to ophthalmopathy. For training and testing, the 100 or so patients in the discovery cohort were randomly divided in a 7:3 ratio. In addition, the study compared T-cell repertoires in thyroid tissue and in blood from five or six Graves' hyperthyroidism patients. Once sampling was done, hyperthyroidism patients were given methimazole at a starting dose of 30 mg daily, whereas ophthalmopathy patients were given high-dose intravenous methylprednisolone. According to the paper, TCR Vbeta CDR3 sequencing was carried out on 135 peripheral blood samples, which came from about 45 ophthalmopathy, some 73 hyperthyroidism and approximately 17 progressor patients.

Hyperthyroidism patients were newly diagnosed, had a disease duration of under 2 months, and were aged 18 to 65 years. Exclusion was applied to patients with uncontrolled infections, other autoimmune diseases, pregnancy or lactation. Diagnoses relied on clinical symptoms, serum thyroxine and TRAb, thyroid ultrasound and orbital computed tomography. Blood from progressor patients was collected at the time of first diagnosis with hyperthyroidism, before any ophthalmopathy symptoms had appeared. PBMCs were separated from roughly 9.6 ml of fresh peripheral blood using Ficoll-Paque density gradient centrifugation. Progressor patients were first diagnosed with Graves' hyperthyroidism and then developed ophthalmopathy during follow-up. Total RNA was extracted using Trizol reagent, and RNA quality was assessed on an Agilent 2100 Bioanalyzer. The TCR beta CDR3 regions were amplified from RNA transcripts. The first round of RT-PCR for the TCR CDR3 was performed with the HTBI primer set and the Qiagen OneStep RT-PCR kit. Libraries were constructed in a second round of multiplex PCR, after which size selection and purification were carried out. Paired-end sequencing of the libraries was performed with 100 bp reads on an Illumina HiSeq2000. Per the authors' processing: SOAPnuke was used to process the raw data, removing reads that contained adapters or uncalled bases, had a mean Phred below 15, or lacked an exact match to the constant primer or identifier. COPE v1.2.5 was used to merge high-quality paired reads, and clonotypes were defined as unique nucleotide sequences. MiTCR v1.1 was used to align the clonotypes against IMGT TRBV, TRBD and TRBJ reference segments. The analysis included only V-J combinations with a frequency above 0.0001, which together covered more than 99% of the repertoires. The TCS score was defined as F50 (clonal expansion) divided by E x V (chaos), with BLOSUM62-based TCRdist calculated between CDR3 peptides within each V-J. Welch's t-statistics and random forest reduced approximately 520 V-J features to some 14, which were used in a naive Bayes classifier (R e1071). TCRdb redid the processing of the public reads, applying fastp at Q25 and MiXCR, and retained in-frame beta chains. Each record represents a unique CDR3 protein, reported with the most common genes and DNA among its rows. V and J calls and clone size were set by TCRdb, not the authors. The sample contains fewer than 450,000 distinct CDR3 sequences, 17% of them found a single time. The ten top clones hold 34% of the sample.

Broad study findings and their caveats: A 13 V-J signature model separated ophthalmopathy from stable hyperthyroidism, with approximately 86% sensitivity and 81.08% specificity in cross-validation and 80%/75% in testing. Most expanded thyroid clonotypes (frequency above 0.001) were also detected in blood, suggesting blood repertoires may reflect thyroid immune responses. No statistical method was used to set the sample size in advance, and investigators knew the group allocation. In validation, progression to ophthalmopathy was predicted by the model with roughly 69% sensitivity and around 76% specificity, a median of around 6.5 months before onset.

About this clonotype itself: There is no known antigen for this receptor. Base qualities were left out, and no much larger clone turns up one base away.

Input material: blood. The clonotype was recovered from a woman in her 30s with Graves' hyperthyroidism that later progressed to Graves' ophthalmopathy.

The CDR3 protein sequence reads: CSITYTKRADQVHYNEQFF. The nucleotides are TGCAGTATAACGTATACAAAACGGGCAGACCAGGTCCACTACAATGAGCAGTTCTTC. The sequence joins TRBV20-1 to TRBJ2-1; the D gene is unclear. CDR1 and CDR2, per the germline V gene (reference sequence), are DFQATT and SNEGSKA. Inclusive of the bounding cysteine and phenylalanine, the CDR3 is 19 residues long. The sequence is cut down to CDR3 DNA, 57 bases in frame from base 1. V and J are truncated by 8 bases and 3 bases respectively, leaving an intervening sequence of 32 bases.